The 3 T cell receptor delta chains presented below share a single source sample, sequenced in a study of γδ T cells in repeated Plasmodium falciparum infection. Gammadelta T cells were flow-sorted from PBMC into Vgamma9/Vdelta2+ and Vdelta2-negative populations for bulk analysis. TCRdb re-called the multiplex PCR reads using CATT. The data show 75,000 to 100,000 delta-chain clones, roughly 1.4% seen once. Material for sequencing was gamma-delta T cells from blood. These TCRs come from a pool of human donors (malaria-infected and uninfected, not separated).

Note on this clone: The mismatch at residue 12 between this DNA's translation and the TCRdb protein of a much larger clone likely reflects a read error; the protein shown is translated from the DNA. The rearrangement joins TRDV1 to TRDJ1; TRDD2 might be the D (5 bases). The CDR3 runs 22 residues. V lost 8 bases and J lost 0, with 37 bases in between. Per germline, CDR1 TSWWSYY and CDR2 QGS. CDR3 nucleotides: TGTGCTCTTTACTTCCCGGGGTTCTTTCGGGCGAGATTCTCTCACTACACCGATAAACTCATCTTT. Translation gives CALYFPGFFRARFSHYTDKLIF.

About this clone: This CDR3 is also generated by other DNA sequences in the sample. The chain recombines TRDV2 with TRDJ1; 8 bases are a match to TRDD3. Here the J gene came from matching the DNA to germline, since TCRdb omits it. V was clipped by 3 bases and J by 3 bases; unmatched bases: 14. The CDR3 totals 17 residues. Per the germline V gene, CDR1 is GEAIGNYY and CDR2 is EKD. The CDR3 sequence: CACDPLPILGGPDKLIF. For the CDR3, the DNA is TGTGCCTGTGACCCCCTTCCCATACTGGGGGGCCCCGATAAACTCATCTTT.

This clone was observed a handful of times. The gene calls are TRDV1 and TRDJ1; 10 bases map to TRDD3. No J gene was available from TCRdb, and it was assigned here by a germline match of the DNA. The junction had 23 bases not matched to a gene; V was cut back by 3 bases and J by 7 bases. Germline V gene lookup returns CDR1 TSWWSYY and CDR2 QGS. The CDR3 is 20 residues long. The CDR3 protein is CALGEAFPFEDWGIQLKLIF. In DNA form, the CDR3 reads TGTGCTCTTGGGGAGGCCTTCCCCTTCGAGGACTGGGGGATCCAACTTAAACTCATCTTT.